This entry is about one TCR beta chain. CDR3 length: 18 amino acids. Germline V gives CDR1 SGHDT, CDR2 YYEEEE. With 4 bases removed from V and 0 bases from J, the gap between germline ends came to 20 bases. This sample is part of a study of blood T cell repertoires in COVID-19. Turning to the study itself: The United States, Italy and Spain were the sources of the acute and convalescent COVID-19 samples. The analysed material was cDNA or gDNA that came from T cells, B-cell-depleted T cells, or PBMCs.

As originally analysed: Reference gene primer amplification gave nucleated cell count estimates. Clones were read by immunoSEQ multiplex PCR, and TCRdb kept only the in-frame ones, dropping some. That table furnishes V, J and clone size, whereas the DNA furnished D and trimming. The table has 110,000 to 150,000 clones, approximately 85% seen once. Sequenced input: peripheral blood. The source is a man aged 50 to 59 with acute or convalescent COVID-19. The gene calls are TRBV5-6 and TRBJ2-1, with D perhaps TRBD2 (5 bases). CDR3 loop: CASSLRRGRKGSYNEQFF. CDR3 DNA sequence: TGTGCCAGCAGCCTACGTCGAGGGAGAAAGGGCTCCTACAATGAGCAGTTCTTC. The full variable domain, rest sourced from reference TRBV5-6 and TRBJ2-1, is DAGVTQSPTHLIKTRGQQVTLRCSPKSGHDTVSWYQQALGQGPQFIFQYYEEEERQRGNFPDRFSGHQFPNYSSELNVNALLLGDSALYLCASSLRRGRKGSYNEQFFGPGTRLTVL.